The 20 T cell receptor beta chains presented below share a single source sample, sequenced in a study of OX40 agonist ivuxolimab in advanced cancers. Assay: immunoSEQ multiplex PCR; the TCRdb copy retains only in-frame clones and omits some. The profile shows under 65,000 clones, approximately 90% of them singletons. The specimen comprised CD4+ or CD8+ T cells sorted from blood, sampled in a trial of the OX40 agonist ivuxolimab. The receptors were sampled from an adult with an advanced solid tumor such as melanoma, head and neck, liver or kidney cancer.

The CDR3: CASSPANSGELDTQYF. The CDR3 DNA is TGTGCCAGCAGTCCAGCGAATAGCGGAGAGTTAGATACGCAGTATTTT. The chain employs TRBV9 and TRBJ2-3; D possibly corresponds to TRBD2 (6 bases). Trimming took 5 bases from V and 5 from J, leaving 21 bases between them. Germline V CDR1 and CDR2: SGDLS, YYNGEE. There are 16 residues in the CDR3. Together with reference TRBV9 and TRBJ2-3, the CDR3 gives the full variable domain: DSGVTQTPKHLITATGQRVTLRCSPRSGDLSVYWYQQSLDQGLQFLIQYYNGEERAKGNILERFSAQQFPDLHSELNLSSLELGDSALYFCASSPANSGELDTQYFGPGTRLTVL.

The chain recombines TRBV6-5 with TRBJ2-1; 12 bases map to TRBD2. Germline trimming cut 3 bases from V and 10 bases from J; bases unmatched to any gene: 4. CDR3 length: 14 amino acids. Germline assignment: CDR1 MNHEY and CDR2 SVGAGI. CDR3 sequence (DNA): TGTGCCAGCAGTTATCCCGGACTAGCGGGGGAGCAGTTCTTC. Translated: CASSYPGLAGEQFF.

This clone was counted a few times. The chain carries TRBV19 and TRBJ1-5; 7 bases align to TRBD1. Trimming cost V 6 bases and J 6 bases; bases outside gene matches: 11. Germline lookup yields CDR1 LNHDA and CDR2 SQIVND (reference sequence). CDR3 length equals 15 residues. CDR3 DNA: TGTGCCAGTAGGCAGTTGACAGGGTCTGGTCAGCCCCAGCATTTT. Translating gives CASRQLTGSGQPQHF.

The chain uses TRBV27 and TRBJ2-7; a possible D gene is TRBD2 (7 bases). Germline values: CDR1 MNHEY, CDR2 SMNVEV (reference sequence). V gave up 3 bases and J gave up 5 bases, with 11 bases separating them. CDR3 length equals 13 residues. CDR3 sequence (DNA): TGTGCCAGCAGTTTGTCGGGGGGCCACGAGCAGTACTTC. It encodes CASSLSGGHEQYF.

The V gene is TRBV6-5, the J gene TRBJ2-1; no firm D call. CDR1 and CDR2 (germline): MNHEY, SVGAGI. CDR3 length: 13 amino acids. V lost 5 bases, J lost 4 bases, and 9 bases lay in between. The CDR3 region has the DNA TGTGCCAGCAGTGATAGAACTTACAATGAGCAGTTCTTC. It is translated as CASSDRTYNEQFF.

The chain has TRBV27 and TRBJ2-3; 9 bases align to TRBD1. From germline, CDR1 is MNHEY and CDR2 SMNVEV (reference sequence). CDR3 length: 15 amino acids. After removal of 7 bases from V and 4 bases from J, the junction contained 9 bases not matched to a gene. For the CDR3, the DNA is TGTGCCAGCACCTTCGAGGGACAGGGATCAGATACGCAGTATTTT. This gives the protein CASTFEGQGSDTQYF.

The chain combines TRBV9 with TRBJ2-2; D may be TRBD2 (6 bases). Germline assignment: CDR1 SGDLS and CDR2 YYNGEE. The CDR3 runs to 15 residues. Trimming took off 0 bases at V and 5 bases at J, with 11 bases between the two ends. CDR3 in amino acids: CASSVGPGATGELFF. The DNA of the CDR3 is TGTGCCAGCAGCGTAGGGCCGGGAGCGACCGGGGAGCTGTTTTTT.

The chain uses TRBV19 and TRBJ1-6, with 11 bases identical to TRBD1. The CDR3 has 16 amino acids. V shed 5 bases and J 10 bases; nucleotides not matched to a gene: 10. Germline lookup yields CDR1 LNHDA and CDR2 SQIVND (reference sequence). CDR3 bases: TGTGCCAGTAGTCCCCGGACAGGGGGCGACTTGTCACCCCTCCACTTT. It translates to CASSPRTGGDLSPLHF.

The V gene is TRBV6-5, the J gene TRBJ1-1; D perhaps matches TRBD1 (6 bases). This CDR3 is 11 amino acids long. Per germline, CDR1 MNHEY and CDR2 SVGAGI. V was trimmed by 11 bases and J by 3 bases, leaving 10 bases between them. The CDR3 DNA is TGTGCCGTCCAGGGGTACACTGAAGCTTTCTTT. This sequence encodes CAVQGYTEAFF.

Here the CDR3 reads CASSRWGDRDNEQFF. The CDR3 DNA is TGTGCCAGCAGCCGCTGGGGAGACAGGGACAATGAGCAGTTCTTC. This chain uses TRBV11-3 with TRBJ2-1; 7 bases agree with TRBD1. The CDR3 runs to 15 residues. Germline V lookup: CDR1 SGHNT, CDR2 YENEEA. J gave up 5 bases and V 5 bases, and 9 bases lay outside the gene matches.

This chain connects TRBV19 to TRBJ1-1, with 7 bases aligning to TRBD1. Trimming removed 7 bases from V and 0 bases from J; junction bases left unmatched: 8. The CDR3 is made up of 15 amino acids. Germline loops: CDR1 LNHDA, CDR2 SQIVND (reference sequence). In nucleotides, the CDR3 is TGTGCCAGTATCGATCGGACAGGAGTGAACACTGAAGCTTTCTTT. As protein: CASIDRTGVNTEAFF.

The chain recombines TRBV5-6 with TRBJ2-1; D gene ambiguous. This CDR3 has 11 amino acids. The V end was cut by 5 bases, the J end by 8 bases, with 8 bases between. The germline CDR1 and CDR2 sequences are SGHDT and YYEEEE. The CDR3 spells CASSFGDEQFF. CDR3 nucleotide sequence: TGTGCCAGCAGTTTTGGGGATGAGCAGTTCTTC.

The chain uses TRBV7-8 and TRBJ1-4, with D hard to call. CDR3 length equals 13 residues. V was shortened by 8 bases and J by 3 bases, with 10 bases between the two germline ends. Germline V gene lookup returns CDR1 SGHVS and CDR2 FQNEAQ. CDR3 DNA: TGTGCCAGCGTTGGGCTGTCTAATGAAAAACTGTTTTTT. Translation gives CASVGLSNEKLFF. The full variable domain, its missing parts supplied by reference TRBV7-8 and TRBJ1-4, is GAGVSQSPRYKVAKRGQDVALRCDPISGHVSLFWYQQALGQGPEFLTYFQNEAQLDKSGLPSDRFFAERPEGSVSTLKIQRTQQEDSAVYLCASVGLSNEKLFFGSGTQLSVL.

This chain links TRBV9 with TRBJ2-1; TRBD2 agrees at 13 bases. Germline-derived CDR1 and CDR2 are SGDLS and YYNGEE. CDR3 length: 18 amino acids. With 3 bases clipped from V and 1 base from J, the junction kept 7 bases outside the gene matches. The CDR3 sequence is CASSARTSGGSSYNEQFF. The CDR3 DNA is TGTGCCAGCAGCGCCCGGACTAGCGGGGGTTCTTCCTACAATGAGCAGTTCTTC.

The V and J genes are TRBV7-9 and TRBJ2-1, with D perhaps TRBD1 (6 bases). CDR3 length equals 13 residues. V lost 8 bases and J 4 bases, leaving 12 bases between the germline ends. Germline V gene lookup returns CDR1 SEHNR and CDR2 FQNEAQ (reference sequence). Here the CDR3 reads CASGGQRYNEQFF. DNA for the CDR3: TGTGCCAGCGGCGGACAGAGGTACAATGAGCAGTTCTTC. The full variable domain, rest sourced from reference TRBV7-9 and TRBJ2-1, is DTGVSQNPRHKITKRGQNVTFRCDPISEHNRLYWYRQTLGQGPEFLTYFQNEAQLEKSRLLSDRFSAERPKGSFSTLEIQRTEQGDSAMYLCASGGQRYNEQFFGPGTRLTVL.

The chain employs TRBV2 and TRBJ1-5; no definite D call. The V and J ends lost 0 bases and 7 bases respectively, with 10 bases between them. The CDR3 is 14 amino acids. The germline CDR1 and CDR2 sequences are SNHLY and FYNNEI. The CDR3 bases are TGTGCCAGCAGTGAAGCCCTTGGAGTACAGCCCCAGCATTTT. Translated, it gives CASSEALGVQPQHF.

This chain joins TRBV2 and TRBJ2-1; D could derive from TRBD1 or TRBD2 (5 bases each). Germline V gene lookup returns CDR1 SNHLY and CDR2 FYNNEI. This CDR3 has 14 residues. Trimming removed 6 bases from V and 8 bases from J, with 17 bases in between. This CDR3 is CASRVGVIGHEQFF. CDR3 nucleotide sequence: TGTGCCAGCAGGGTGGGGGTGATTGGCCATGAGCAGTTCTTC.

The chain links TRBV27 to TRBJ2-1; no definite D call. The CDR3 is made up of 13 amino acids. Germline V gene sequence: CDR1 MNHEY, CDR2 SMNVEV (reference sequence). The V and J ends lost 6 bases and 7 bases respectively, with 13 bases between them. CDR3 in DNA: TGTGCCAGCAGCGGGTCCGGTGGGAATGAGCAGTTCTTC. It is translated as CASSGSGGNEQFF.

J is TRBJ1-2 and V is TRBV29-1; possible D gene TRBD1, 5 bases. Germline loops: CDR1 SQVTM, CDR2 ANQGSEA. Trimming took off 1 base at V and 5 bases at J, with 11 bases between the two ends. This CDR3 is built from 13 residues. This chain's CDR3 is CSVEGGGGYGYTF. In DNA form, the CDR3 reads TGCAGCGTTGAAGGTGGGGGAGGGTATGGCTACACCTTC.

The chain combines TRBV7-9 with TRBJ2-1; tentatively, D is TRBD1 or TRBD2 (6 bases each). The CDR3 length is 13 residues. Trimming removed 4 bases at V and 9 bases at J, with 13 bases between. Germline CDR1 is SEHNR and CDR2 is FQNEAQ (reference sequence). The CDR3 reads CASSWFRGGEQFF. As DNA, the CDR3 is TGTGCCAGCAGCTGGTTCAGGGGAGGTGAGCAGTTCTTC.